Listed here are 2 T cell receptor beta chains from one sample, sequenced in a study of identical twins. MiXCR, applied by TCRdb to the 5' RACE reads, yields one record per CDR3 protein. In the table there are 460,000 or so distinct CDR3 sequences, 12% to 15% of which are singletons. This same sample was also part of a study on yellow fever vaccine responses in identical twins.

Input material: CD4+ T cells sorted from blood. The receptors were gathered from a young woman in good health.

This clonotype was counted between two and nine times. The V and J genes are TRBV9 and TRBJ1-1; D not certain. This CDR3 has 16 amino acids. V lost 0 bases and J lost 3, with 15 bases in between. The V gene's germline CDR1 is SGDLS and CDR2 YYNGEE. The CDR3 DNA reads as TGTGCCAGCAGCGTAGACCCCGTCGGAGGGTACACTGAAGCTTTCTTT. Amino acid sequence: CASSVDPVGGYTEAFF.

Only a few counts were recorded for this clonotype. This chain links TRBV19 with TRBJ2-5; D perhaps matches TRBD2 (6 bases). The CDR3 runs to 13 residues. V shed 8 bases and J shed 1 base, with 11 bases lying between them. Germline V gene data show CDR1 as LNHDA and CDR2 as SQIVND (reference sequence). In DNA form, the CDR3 reads TGTGCCAGTTCCGCGGGGCTCCAAGAGACCCAGTACTTC. Translated: CASSAGLQETQYF.